The text below deals with one T cell receptor (beta chain). The data were taken from a study of blood T cell repertoires in COVID-19. The wider study: Sites in the United States, Italy and Spain provided acute and convalescent COVID-19 samples. T cells, B-cell-depleted T cells, or PBMCs provided the cDNA or gDNA that served as material.

In the authors' methods: The assay estimated nucleated cells by amplifying reference gene primers. Sequenced by immunoSEQ multiplex PCR; TCRdb stores in-frame clones only, minus some. The V and J calls and the clone size are those of that table, but D and trimming were determined from the DNA. The data show over 200,000 clones, roughly 80% seen once. V dropped 2 bases and J dropped 1 base, with 3 bases sitting between them. Germline V lookup: CDR1 MNHNS, CDR2 SASEGT. CDR3 length: 13 residues. This rearrangement joins TRBV6-1 to TRBJ1-5, with D unresolved. Sequenced material: peripheral blood. This TCR derives from a human donor in a cohort sampled during active COVID-19. The CDR3 region is CASSERSNQPQHF. CDR3 nucleotide sequence: TGTGCCAGCAGTGAACGGAGCAATCAGCCCCAGCATTTT.